This T cell receptor beta chain was identified in a study of CD8 T cells in Susac syndrome. With random hexamers, 0.5 to 1 ug RNA was reverse transcribed. Each CDR3 protein is one row after TCRdb ran MiXCR on the immunoSEQ multiplex PCR reads. The table shows tens of thousands of distinct CDR3 sequences, with about 92% occurring only once. Germline trimming cut 4 bases from V and 2 bases from J; bases unmatched to any gene: 5. This CDR3 region has 16 residues. In germline, CDR1 is MNHEY, CDR2 SMNVEV (reference sequence). Sequenced input: CD8+ T cells from PBMCs. The rearrangement joins TRBV27 to TRBJ2-3; 11 nucleotides line up with TRBD2. The sequence derives from a human donor in good health. CDR3 amino acids: CASSSSSGGITDTQYF. CDR3 DNA sequence: TGTGCCAGCAGTTCCTCTAGCGGGGGGATCACAGATACGCAGTATTTT.